What follows is one T cell receptor (beta chain) and its context. Its specific antigen is unknown. Per-base qualities were not stored, and no clone one base away is much larger. These data originate in a study of T-cell memory formation after mild COVID-19 (dated by TCRdb to about 2021). In terms of the full investigation: Most TCR sequence clusters were specific to one of the two donors. Longitudinal TCRalpha and TCRbeta repertoire sequencing tracked T-cell clones expanding and contracting after mild COVID-19 in two donors. Two young, previously healthy adult volunteers made up the cohort, one male and one female.

Ficoll-Paque density gradient centrifugation was the method used to isolate PBMCs. Sequencer: Illumina NovaSeq 6000. cDNA libraries for TCRalpha and TCRbeta were prepared by 5'RACE using constant-segment primers, with sample barcodes and unique molecular identifiers added. RNA was extracted from every sample with Trizol reagent. Amplification of the libraries took two PCR steps, and the second step added a second sample barcode plus Illumina TruSeq adapters. Sequencing of libraries was performed on an Illumina NovaSeq with 2 x 150 bp paired-end reads. On the study's bioinformatics: With migec v1.2.7, reads were demultiplexed and then collapsed into UMI-guided consensus sequences. Using mixcr v2.1.11, the UMI consensuses were aligned to TRA and TRB V and J templates and assembled into clonotypes. Clonotypes were classified as expanded or contracted when called significant by both edgeR and NoisET, with noise models trained on biological replicates. For edgeR calls, the cutoffs were a false discovery rate-adjusted p below 0.01 and a log2 fold-change threshold of 1. As an exploratory analysis of dynamics, max-normalized trajectories of the 1000 most abundant clonotypes were examined by PCA with hierarchical clustering. Separately sequenced CD4+ and CD8+ repertoires were used to assign the CD4 or CD8 phenotype of responding clones. TCRdb's own reprocessing of the public reads used fastp at Q25 and MiXCR and kept productive beta chains. One record per CDR3 amino acid sequence lists the most common genes and DNA. The V and J calls reflect TCRdb's pipeline rather than the authors' work. A total of about 440,000 distinct CDR3 sequences appear in this sample, 20% of them only once. Together, the top ten hold 8.4% of the sample.

Study-wide conclusions, independent of this receptor: Contracting CD4+ clones turned up mainly in the CM and EM memory subsets, whereas EMRA was where CD8+ clones were enriched. The detection of some responding clones in pre-infection memory suggests that pre-existing cross-reactive memory T cells joined the SARS-CoV-2 response. SARS-CoV-2 specificity of the second-wave clones peaking on day 37 was not confirmed. The study covered only a couple of mild cases, and larger cohorts including severe cases with pre-infection samples were considered necessary. From day 15 to 85, contracting clones showed balanced CD4/CD8 phenotypes, whereas a second wave of clones that expanded from day 15 to 37 leaned towards CD4+.

The germline V gene yields KGHDR for CDR1 and SFDVKD for CDR2. Here V drops 11 bases and J drops 1 base, and the junction holds 4 bases not matched to any gene. Measured from the cysteine to the phenylalanine, the CDR3 is 14 residues long. Solely the CDR3 DNA is kept, with 42 bases framed from the first base. This TCR was recovered from an adult woman who had mild COVID-19 (a few samples of this study predate the infection). The sample titles of this study are shuffled in the database, so cell type and time point are left out; the donor was told from shared clones. The receptor chain draws on TRBV24-1 and TRBJ2-1, with 10 bases aligning to TRBD1. Sequenced input: PBMCs or a T cell subset sorted from them (not recorded which). The nucleotide sequence reads as follows: TGTGCCATCGGGACAGGGGTTTCCTACAATGAGCAGTTCTTC. This translates into CAIGTGVSYNEQFF.